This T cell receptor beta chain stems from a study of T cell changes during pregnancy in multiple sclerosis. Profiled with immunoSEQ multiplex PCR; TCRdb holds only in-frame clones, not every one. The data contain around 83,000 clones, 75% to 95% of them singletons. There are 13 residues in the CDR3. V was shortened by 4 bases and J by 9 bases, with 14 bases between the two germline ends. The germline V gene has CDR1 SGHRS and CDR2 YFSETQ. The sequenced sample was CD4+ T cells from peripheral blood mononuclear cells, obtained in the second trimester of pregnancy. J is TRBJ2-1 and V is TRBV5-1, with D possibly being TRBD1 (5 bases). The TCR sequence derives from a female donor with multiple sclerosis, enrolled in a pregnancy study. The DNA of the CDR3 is TGCGCCAGCAGCCTAGGGGTTTCAAGTGAGCAGTTCTTC. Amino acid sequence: CASSLGVSSEQFF.